The source of this TCR beta chain is a study of blood T cells in healthy people across ages. Sample-barcoded 5' priming and a J-beta primer mix drove a second PCR of about 6 to 12 cycles. TCRdb itself ran the 5' RACE reads through MiXCR, one entry per CDR3 protein. Here the sample spans more than 600,000 distinct CDR3 sequences, roughly 25% being singletons. Samples each yielded at least 6 micrograms of total RNA. This CDR3 contains 17 residues. CDR1 is SGHTA and CDR2 is FQGNSA in the germline V gene. The V gene lost 3 bases and the J gene lost 5 bases, with 17 bases spanning the gap. This sample was shared with a second study, whose subject was T cells of mothers and their children. That publication notes: The study obtained over 8.5 million TCR beta CDR3 reads per mother and around 3 million per child.

Sequenced input: blood. This clonotype was obtained from a boy aged 10-17 years in good health. The chain uses TRBV7-2 and TRBJ1-6; D ambiguous. As DNA, the CDR3 is TGTGCCAGCAGCTTGGTTTTTAGAGAGGCGGATAATTCACCCCTCCACTTT. Translation gives CASSLVFREADNSPLHF. The full variable domain, its missing parts supplied by reference TRBV7-2 and TRBJ1-6, is GAGVSQSPSNKVTEKGKDVELRCDPISGHTALYWYRQSLGQGLEFLIYFQGNSAPDKSGLPSDRFSAERTGGSVSTLTIQRTQQEDSAVYLCASSLVFREADNSPLHFGNGTRLTVT.